The clone carrying this TCR beta chain was recorded at least ten times. TCRdb used MiXCR to reprocess the RT-PCR reads, holding one entry per CDR3 protein. In the table there are hundreds of thousands of distinct CDR3 sequences, 14% of which are singletons. In germline, CDR1 is SGHRS, CDR2 YFSETQ. V lost 1 base to trimming and J lost 0 bases; unmatched junction nucleotides: 4. The CDR3 totals 15 residues. The specimen was memory CD4+ T cells from blood. The V and J genes are TRBV5-1 and TRBJ2-7, with 7 positions matching TRBD2. The source is a female donor in good health, serving as a healthy control. As DNA, the CDR3 is TGCGCCAGCAGCTTGTTCGGGGGGAGCTCCTACGAGCAGTACTTC. As protein: CASSLFGGSSYEQYF.